The T cell receptor (beta chain) under discussion was sequenced for a study of T cell responses to AZD1222 COVID-19 vaccine. V lost 0 bases and J lost 5, with 13 bases in between. The V gene's germline CDR1 is LGHDT and CDR2 YNNKEL (reference sequence). The CDR3 sequence is 15 residues long. In regard to this clone: The target antigen is unknown.

Study-level results: At baseline, seropositivity was found in only a handful of AZD1222 recipients. Nearly half of spike-specific TCRs reportedly target variant regions that are unmutated in the B.1.351 and B.1.1.7 variants. Among the donors, most were white British and more were female, and clonal diversity was possibly underestimated.

Measured with immunoSEQ multiplex PCR; TCRdb has only the in-frame clones, and not every one. The table includes hundreds of thousands of clones, 90% to 95% detected once. The chain carries TRBV3-1 (or the pseudogene TRBV3-2) and TRBJ1-2; TRBD1 is a possible D gene (6 bases). The sequenced sample was peripheral blood, obtained 28 days after the second AZD1222 dose. The sequence derives from an adult who received the AZD1222 COVID-19 vaccine. The CDR3 region has the DNA TGTGCCAGCAGCCAAGATATCGGGGGCTGGTATGGCTACACCTTC. As protein: CASSQDIGGWYGYTF.